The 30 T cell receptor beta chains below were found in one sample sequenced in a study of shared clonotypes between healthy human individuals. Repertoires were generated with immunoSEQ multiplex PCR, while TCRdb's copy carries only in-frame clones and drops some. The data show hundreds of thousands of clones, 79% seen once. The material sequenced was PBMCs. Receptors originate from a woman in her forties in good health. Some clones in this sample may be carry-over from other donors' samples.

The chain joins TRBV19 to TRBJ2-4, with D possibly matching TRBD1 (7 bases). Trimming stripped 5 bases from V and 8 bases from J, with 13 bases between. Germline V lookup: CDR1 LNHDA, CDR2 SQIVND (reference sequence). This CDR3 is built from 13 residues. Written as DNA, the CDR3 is TGTGCCAGTAGTCCCCAGGGGGGATACATTCAGTACTTC. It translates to CASSPQGGYIQYF.

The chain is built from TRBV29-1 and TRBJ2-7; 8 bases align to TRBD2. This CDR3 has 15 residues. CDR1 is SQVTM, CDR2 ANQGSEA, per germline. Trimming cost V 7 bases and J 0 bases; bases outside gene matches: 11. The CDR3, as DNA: TGCAGCGCTAGGAGAACTAGCGGACTCTCCTACGAGCAGTACTTC. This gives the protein CSARRTSGLSYEQYF.

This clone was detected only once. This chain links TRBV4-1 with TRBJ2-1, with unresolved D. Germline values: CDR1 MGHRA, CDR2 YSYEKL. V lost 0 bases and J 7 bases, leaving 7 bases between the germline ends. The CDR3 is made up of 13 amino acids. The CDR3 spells CASSQDSGNEQFF. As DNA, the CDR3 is TGCGCCAGCAGCCAAGATTCCGGGAATGAGCAGTTCTTC.

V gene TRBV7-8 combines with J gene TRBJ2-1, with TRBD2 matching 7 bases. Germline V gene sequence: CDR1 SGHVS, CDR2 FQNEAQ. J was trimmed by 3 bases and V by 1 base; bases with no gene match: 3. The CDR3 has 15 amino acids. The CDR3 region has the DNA TGTGCCAGCAGCTTAGGGACTAGGCTCTACAATGAGCAGTTCTTC. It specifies CASSLGTRLYNEQFF.

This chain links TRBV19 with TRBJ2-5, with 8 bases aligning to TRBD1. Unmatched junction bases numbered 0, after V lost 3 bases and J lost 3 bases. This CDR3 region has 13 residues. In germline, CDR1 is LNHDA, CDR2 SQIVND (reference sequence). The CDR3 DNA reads TGTGCCAGTAGTATGGACAGGGAAGAGACCCAGTACTTC. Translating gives CASSMDREETQYF.

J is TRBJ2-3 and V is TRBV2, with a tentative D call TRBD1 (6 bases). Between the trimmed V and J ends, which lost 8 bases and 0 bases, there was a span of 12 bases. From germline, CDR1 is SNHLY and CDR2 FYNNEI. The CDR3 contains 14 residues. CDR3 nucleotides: TGTGCCAGCGGACAGTTTGCTAGCACAGATACGCAGTATTTT. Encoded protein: CASGQFASTDTQYF.

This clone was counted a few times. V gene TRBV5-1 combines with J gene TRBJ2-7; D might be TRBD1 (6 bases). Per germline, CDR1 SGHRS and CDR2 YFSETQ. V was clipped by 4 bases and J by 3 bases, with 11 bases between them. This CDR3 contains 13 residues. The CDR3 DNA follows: TGCGCCAGCAGCAAGGACAGCCTCTACGAGCAGTACTTC. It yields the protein CASSKDSLYEQYF.

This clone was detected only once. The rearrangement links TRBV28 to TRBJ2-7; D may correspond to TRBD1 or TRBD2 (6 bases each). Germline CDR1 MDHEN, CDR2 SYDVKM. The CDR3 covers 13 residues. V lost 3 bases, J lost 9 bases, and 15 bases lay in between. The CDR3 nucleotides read TGTGCCAGCAGTTTTGGGGGGCCTTATGGGCAGTACTTC. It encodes CASSFGGPYGQYF.

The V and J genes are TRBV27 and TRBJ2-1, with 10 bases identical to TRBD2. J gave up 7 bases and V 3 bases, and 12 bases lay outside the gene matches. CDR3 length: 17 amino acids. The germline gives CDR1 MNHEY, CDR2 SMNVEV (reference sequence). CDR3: CASSFSGGLAGDNEQFF. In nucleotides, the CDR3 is TGTGCCAGCAGTTTCTCAGGGGGCCTAGCGGGAGATAATGAGCAGTTCTTC.

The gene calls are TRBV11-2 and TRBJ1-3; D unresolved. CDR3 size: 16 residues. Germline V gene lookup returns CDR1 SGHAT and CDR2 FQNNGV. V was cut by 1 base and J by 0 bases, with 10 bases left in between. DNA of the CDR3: TGTGCCAGCAGCTTAGGAGGGAAGGCCTCTGGAAACACCATATATTTT. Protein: CASSLGGKASGNTIYF.

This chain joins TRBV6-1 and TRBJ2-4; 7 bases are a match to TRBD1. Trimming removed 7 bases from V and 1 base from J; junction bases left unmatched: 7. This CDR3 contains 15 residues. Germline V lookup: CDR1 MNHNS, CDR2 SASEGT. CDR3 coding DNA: TGTGCCAGCAAGCCGATGGACAGGGCCAAAAACATTCAGTACTTC. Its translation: CASKPMDRAKNIQYF.

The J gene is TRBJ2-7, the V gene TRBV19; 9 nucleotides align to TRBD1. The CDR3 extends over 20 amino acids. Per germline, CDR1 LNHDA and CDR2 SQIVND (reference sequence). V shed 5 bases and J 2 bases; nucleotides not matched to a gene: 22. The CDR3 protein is CASSSRYRGRPPKEPYEQYF. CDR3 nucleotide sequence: TGTGCCAGTAGTTCCAGGTACAGGGGGCGGCCCCCGAAAGAGCCCTACGAGCAGTACTTC.

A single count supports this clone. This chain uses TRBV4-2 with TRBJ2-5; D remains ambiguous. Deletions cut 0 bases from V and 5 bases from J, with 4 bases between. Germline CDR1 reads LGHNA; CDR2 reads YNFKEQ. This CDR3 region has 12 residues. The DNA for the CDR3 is TGTGCCAGCAGCCAAGATCGGGAGACCCAGTACTTC. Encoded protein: CASSQDRETQYF.

The CDR3 region has the DNA TGTGCCAGCAGCCCAAGACTAGAAGAGACCCAGTACTTC. Amino acids: CASSPRLEETQYF. V gene TRBV5-4 combines with J gene TRBJ2-5; possible D gene TRBD2, 6 bases. CDR3 length: 13 amino acids. V lost 4 bases, J lost 3 bases, and 10 bases lay in between. CDR1 is SGHNT and CDR2 is YYREEE in the germline V gene (reference sequence).

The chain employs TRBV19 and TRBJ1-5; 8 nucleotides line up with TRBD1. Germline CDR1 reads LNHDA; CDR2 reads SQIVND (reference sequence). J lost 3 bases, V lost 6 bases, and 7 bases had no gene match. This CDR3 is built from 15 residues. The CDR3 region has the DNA TGTGCCAGTAGAGATGGACAGGGATACAATCAGCCCCAGCATTTT. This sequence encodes CASRDGQGYNQPQHF. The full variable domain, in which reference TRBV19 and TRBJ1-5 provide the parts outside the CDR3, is DGGITQSPKYLFRKEGQNVTLSCEQNLNHDAMYWYRQDPGQGLRLIYYSQIVNDFQKGDIAEGYSVSREKKESFPLTVTSAQKNPTAFYLCASRDGQGYNQPQHFGDGTRLSIL.

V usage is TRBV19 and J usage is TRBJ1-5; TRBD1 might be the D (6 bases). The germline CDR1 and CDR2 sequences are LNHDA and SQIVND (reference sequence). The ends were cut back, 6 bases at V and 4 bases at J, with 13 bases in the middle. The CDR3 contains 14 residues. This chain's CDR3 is CASRLRGSNQPQHF. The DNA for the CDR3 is TGTGCCAGTAGACTCAGGGGTTCTAATCAGCCCCAGCATTTT.

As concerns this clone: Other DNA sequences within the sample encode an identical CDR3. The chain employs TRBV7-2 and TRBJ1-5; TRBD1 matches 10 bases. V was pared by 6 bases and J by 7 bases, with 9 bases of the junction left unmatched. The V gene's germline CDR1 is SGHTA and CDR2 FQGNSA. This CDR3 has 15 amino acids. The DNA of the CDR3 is TGTGCCAGCAGTTCTAGGACAGGGGGAGACCAGCCCCAGCATTTT. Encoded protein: CASSSRTGGDQPQHF.

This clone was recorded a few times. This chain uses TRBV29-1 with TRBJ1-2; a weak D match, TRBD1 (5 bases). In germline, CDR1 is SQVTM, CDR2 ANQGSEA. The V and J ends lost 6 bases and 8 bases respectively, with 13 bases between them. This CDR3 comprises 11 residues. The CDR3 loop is CSVRWGVGYTF. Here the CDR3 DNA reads TGCAGCGTCCGCTGGGGGGTCGGCTACACCTTC.

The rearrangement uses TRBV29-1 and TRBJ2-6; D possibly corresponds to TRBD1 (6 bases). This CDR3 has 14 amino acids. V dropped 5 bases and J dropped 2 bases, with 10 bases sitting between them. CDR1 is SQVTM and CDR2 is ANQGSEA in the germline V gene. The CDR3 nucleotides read TGCAGCGTTCTAAAGGGGGCTGGGGCCAACGTCCTGACTTTC. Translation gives CSVLKGAGANVLTF.

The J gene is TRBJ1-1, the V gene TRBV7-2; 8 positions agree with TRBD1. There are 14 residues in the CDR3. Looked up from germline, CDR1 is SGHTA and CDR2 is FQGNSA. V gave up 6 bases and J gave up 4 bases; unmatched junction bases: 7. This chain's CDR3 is CASRGRQGSTEAFF. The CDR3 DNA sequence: TGTGCCAGCAGGGGAAGACAGGGGAGCACTGAAGCTTTCTTT.

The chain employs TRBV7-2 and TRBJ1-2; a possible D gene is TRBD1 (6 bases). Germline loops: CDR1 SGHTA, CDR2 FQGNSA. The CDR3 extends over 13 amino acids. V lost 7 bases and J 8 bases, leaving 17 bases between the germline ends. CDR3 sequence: CASTHTETGGYTF. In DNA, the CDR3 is TGTGCCAGCACCCATACTGAGACAGGCGGCTACACCTTC.

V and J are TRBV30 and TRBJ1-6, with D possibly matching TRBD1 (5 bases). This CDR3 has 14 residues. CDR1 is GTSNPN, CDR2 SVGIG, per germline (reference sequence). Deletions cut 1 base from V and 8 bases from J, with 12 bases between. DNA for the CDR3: TGTGCCTGGAGTGGGGGCACGGATTATTCACCCCTCCACTTT. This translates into CAWSGGTDYSPLHF.

CDR3 region: CASSATGTYPGETQYF. CDR3 sequence (DNA): TGCGCCAGCAGCGCCACCGGGACATATCCAGGAGAGACCCAGTACTTC. J is TRBJ2-5 and V is TRBV10-1; weak D call: TRBD1 (6 bases). V lost 6 bases to trimming and J lost 4 bases, with 21 bases between them. This CDR3 comprises 16 residues. Germline-derived CDR1 and CDR2 are WNHNN and SYGVQD (reference sequence).

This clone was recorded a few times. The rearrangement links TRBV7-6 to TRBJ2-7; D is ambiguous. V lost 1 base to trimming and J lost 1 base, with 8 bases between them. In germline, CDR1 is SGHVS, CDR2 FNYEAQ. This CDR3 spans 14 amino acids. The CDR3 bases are TGTGCCAGCAGCTTAGGGACGGATTCCTACGAGCAGTACTTC. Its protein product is CASSLGTDSYEQYF.

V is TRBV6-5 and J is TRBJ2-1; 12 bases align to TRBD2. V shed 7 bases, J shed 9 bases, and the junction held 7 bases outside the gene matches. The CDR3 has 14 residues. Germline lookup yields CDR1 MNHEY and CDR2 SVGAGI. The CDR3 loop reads CASTRLAGVGEQFF. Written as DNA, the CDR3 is TGTGCCAGCACCAGACTAGCGGGAGTGGGTGAGCAGTTCTTC.

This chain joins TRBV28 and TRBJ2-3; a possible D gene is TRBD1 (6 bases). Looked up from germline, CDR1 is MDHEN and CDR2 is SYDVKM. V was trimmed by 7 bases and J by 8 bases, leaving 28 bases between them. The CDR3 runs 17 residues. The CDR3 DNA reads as TGTGCCAGCACAGGGGTGAGACTCGCCCTAATGGCGGGTACGCAGTATTTT. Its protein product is CASTGVRLALMAGTQYF.

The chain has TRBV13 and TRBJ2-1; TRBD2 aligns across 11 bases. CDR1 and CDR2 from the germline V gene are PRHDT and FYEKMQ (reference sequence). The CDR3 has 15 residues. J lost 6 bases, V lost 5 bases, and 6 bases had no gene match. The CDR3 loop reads CASSPMGLAANEQFF. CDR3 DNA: TGTGCCAGCAGCCCGATGGGACTAGCGGCCAATGAGCAGTTCTTC.

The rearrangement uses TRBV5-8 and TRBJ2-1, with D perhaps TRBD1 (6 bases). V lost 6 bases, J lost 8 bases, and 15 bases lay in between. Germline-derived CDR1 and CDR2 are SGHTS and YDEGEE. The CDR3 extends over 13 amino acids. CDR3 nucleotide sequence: TGTGCCAGCACCACGGACAGTGCCGATGAGCAGTTCTTC. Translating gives CASTTDSADEQFF.

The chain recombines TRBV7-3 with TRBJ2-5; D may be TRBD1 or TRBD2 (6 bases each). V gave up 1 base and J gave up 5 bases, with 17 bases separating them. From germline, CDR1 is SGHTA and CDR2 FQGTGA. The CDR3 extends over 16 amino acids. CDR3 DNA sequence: TGTGCCAGCAGCTTAAGGGGGGCAGCCCTCGGGGAGACCCAGTACTTC. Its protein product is CASSLRGAALGETQYF.

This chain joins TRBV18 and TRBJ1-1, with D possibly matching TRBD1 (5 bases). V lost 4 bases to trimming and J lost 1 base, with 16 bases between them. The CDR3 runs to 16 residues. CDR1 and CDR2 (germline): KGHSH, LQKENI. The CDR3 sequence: CASSHEGRVRNTEAFF. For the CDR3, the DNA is TGTGCCAGCTCACACGAGGGGAGAGTTCGGAACACTGAAGCTTTCTTT.